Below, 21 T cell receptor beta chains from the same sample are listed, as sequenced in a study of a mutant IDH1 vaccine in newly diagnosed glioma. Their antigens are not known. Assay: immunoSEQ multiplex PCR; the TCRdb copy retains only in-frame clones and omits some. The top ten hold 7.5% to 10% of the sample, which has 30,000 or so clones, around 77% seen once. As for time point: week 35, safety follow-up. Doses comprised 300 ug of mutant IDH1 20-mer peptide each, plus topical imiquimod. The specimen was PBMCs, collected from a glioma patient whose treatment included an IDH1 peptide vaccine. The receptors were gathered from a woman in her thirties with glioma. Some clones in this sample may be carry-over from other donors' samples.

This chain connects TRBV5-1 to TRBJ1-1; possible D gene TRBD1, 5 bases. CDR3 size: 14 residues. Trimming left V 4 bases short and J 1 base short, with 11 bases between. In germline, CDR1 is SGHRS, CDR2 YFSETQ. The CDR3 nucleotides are TGCGCCAGCAGCGCCGGGACGGGGAACACTGAAGCTTTCTTT. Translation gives CASSAGTGNTEAFF.

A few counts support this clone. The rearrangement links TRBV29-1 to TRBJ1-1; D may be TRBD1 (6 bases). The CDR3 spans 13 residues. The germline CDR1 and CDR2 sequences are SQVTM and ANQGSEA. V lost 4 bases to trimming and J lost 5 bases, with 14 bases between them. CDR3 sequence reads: CSVVTGLWTEAFF. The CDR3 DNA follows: TGCAGCGTTGTAACAGGGCTGTGGACTGAAGCTTTCTTT.

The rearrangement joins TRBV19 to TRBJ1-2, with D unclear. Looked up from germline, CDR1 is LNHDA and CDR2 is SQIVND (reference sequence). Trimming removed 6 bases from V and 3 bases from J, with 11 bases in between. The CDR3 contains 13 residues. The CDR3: CASRGGGDYGYTF. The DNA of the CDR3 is TGTGCCAGTAGGGGAGGAGGTGACTATGGCTACACCTTC.

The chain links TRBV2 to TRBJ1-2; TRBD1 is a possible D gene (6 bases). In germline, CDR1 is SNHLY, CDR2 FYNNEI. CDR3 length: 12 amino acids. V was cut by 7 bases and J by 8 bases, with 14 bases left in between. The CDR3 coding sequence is TGTGCCAGCACCTCCGGGGGGCCAGGCTACACCTTC. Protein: CASTSGGPGYTF.

CDR3: CASSSGLAGGTDTQYF. The CDR3 coding sequence is TGTGCCAGCAGCTCCGGACTAGCGGGAGGCACAGATACGCAGTATTTT. The J gene is TRBJ2-3, the V gene TRBV7-9; the match to TRBD2 covers 13 bases. The junction had 2 bases not matched to a gene; V was cut back by 4 bases and J by 1 base. The length of the CDR3 is 16 residues. Germline assignment: CDR1 SEHNR and CDR2 FQNEAQ (reference sequence).

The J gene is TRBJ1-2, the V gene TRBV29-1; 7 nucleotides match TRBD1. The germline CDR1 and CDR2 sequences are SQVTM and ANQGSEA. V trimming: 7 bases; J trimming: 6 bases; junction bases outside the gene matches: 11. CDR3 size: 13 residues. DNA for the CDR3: TGCAGCGCACCTGGGACAGAGCACAATGGCTACACCTTC. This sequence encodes CSAPGTEHNGYTF. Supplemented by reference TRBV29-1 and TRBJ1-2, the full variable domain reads SAVISQKPSRDICQRGTSLTIQCQVDSQVTMMFWYRQQPGQSLTLIATANQGSEATYESGFVIDKFPISRPNLTFSTLTVSNMSPEDSSIYLCSAPGTEHNGYTFGSGTRLTVV.

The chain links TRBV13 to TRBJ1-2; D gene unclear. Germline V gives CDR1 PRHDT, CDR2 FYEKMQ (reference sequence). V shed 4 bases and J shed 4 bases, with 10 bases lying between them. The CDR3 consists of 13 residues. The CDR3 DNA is TGTGCCAGCAGCTCCGGAACCCTCTATGGCTACACCTTC. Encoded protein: CASSSGTLYGYTF.

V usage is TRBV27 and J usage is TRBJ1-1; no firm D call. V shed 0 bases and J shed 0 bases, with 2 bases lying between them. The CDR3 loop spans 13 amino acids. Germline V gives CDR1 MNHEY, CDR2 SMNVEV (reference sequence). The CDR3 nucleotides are TGTGCCAGCAGTTTATCACTGAACACTGAAGCTTTCTTT. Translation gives CASSLSLNTEAFF.

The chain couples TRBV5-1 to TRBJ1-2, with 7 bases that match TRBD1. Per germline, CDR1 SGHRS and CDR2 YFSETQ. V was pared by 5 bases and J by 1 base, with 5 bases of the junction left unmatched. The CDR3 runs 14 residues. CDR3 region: CASSRTGDNYGYTF. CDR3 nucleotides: TGCGCCAGCAGTAGAACAGGGGATAACTATGGCTACACCTTC.

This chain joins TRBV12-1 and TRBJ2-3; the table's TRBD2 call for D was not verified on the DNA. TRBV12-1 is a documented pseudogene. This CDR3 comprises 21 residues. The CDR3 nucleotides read TGTGCCAGCAGCCTCGAGGGAGCAGCGCGCGATAGCGGGAGCGGCACAGATACGCAGTATTTT. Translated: CASSLEGAARDSGSGTDTQYF.

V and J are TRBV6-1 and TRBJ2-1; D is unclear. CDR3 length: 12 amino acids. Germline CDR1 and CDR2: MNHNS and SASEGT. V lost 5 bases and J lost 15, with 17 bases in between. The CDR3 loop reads CASSLDTRSWFF. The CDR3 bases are TGTGCCAGCAGTCTCGACACCCGCTCCTGGTTCTTC.

The CDR3 nucleotides are TGTGCCAGCAGCCTGATAGCGGGAGTCTACAATGAGCAGTTCTTC. This translates into CASSLIAGVYNEQFF. The chain joins TRBV14 to TRBJ2-1; 9 bases align to TRBD2. Germline loops: CDR1 SGHDN, CDR2 FVKESK. J lost 3 bases, V lost 4 bases, and 4 bases had no gene match. CDR3 length: 15 amino acids.

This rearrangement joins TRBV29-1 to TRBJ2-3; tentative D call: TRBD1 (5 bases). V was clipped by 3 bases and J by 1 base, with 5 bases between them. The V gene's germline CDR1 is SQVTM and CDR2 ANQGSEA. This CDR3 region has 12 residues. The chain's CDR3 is CSVDRGTDTQYF. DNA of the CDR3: TGCAGCGTTGACAGGGGCACAGATACGCAGTATTTT.

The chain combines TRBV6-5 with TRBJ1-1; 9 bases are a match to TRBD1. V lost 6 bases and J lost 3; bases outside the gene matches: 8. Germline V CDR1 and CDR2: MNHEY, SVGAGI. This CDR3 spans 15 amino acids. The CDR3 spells CASRTGGAWDTEAFF. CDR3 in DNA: TGTGCCAGCAGAACAGGGGGCGCCTGGGACACTGAAGCTTTCTTT.

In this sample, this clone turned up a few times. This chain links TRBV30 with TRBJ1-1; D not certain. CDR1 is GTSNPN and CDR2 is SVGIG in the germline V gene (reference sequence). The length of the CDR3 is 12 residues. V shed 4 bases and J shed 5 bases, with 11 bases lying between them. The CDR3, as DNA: TGTGCCTGGAACGGCCTCGGGACTGAAGCTTTCTTT. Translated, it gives CAWNGLGTEAFF.

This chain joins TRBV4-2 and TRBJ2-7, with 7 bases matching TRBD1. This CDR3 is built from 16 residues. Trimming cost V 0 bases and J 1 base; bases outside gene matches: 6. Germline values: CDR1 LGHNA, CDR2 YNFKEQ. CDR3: CASSQDEGAGSYEQYF. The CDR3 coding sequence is TGTGCCAGCAGCCAAGATGAGGGGGCCGGGTCCTACGAGCAGTACTTC.

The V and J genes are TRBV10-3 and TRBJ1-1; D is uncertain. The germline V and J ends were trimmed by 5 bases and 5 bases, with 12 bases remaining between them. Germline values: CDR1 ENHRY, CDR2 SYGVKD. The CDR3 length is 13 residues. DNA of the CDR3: TGTGCCATCAGTCTTGAGAGTTGGACTGAAGCTTTCTTT. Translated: CAISLESWTEAFF.

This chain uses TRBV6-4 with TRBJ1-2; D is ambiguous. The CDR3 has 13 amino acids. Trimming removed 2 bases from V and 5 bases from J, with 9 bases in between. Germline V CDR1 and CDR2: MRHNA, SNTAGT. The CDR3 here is CASSDGPSYGYTF. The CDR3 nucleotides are TGTGCCAGCAGTGACGGCCCTTCATATGGCTACACCTTC.

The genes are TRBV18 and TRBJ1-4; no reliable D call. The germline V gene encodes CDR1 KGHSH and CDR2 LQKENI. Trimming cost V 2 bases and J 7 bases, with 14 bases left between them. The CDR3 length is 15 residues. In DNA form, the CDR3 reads TGTGCCAGCTCACCAAGGAGGATAGAGGGTGAAAAACTGTTTTTT. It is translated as CASSPRRIEGEKLFF.

Written as DNA, the CDR3 is TGTGCCAGCAGTGGGACTAGCGGGAGATCCGGAGAGACCCAGTACTTC. It codes for CASSGTSGRSGETQYF. The V call is TRBV2, the J call TRBJ2-5; TRBD2 matches at 13 bases. Trimming removed 4 bases from V and 4 bases from J; junction bases left unmatched: 6. This CDR3 is 16 amino acids long. In germline, CDR1 is SNHLY, CDR2 FYNNEI.

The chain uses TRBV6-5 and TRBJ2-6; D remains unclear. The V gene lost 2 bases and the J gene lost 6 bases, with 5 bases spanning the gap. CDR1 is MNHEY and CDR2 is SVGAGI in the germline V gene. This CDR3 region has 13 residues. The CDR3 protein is CASSYGKANVLTF. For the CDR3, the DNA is TGTGCCAGCAGTTACGGCAAGGCCAACGTCCTGACTTTC.